This TCR beta chain was captured by sequencing in a study of naive and memory T cell subsets (dated by TCRdb to the late 2010s). About the full investigation: An open-source, UMI-based TCR alpha and beta sequencing pipeline was applied to sorted naive and memory peripheral blood T cell subsets. Complete agreement was observed between the functional CMV T cell responses and the IgG serology results. RNA was DNase-treated and reverse transcribed with TCR constant-region primers, mostly using SuperScript III.

Results the study describes overall, beyond this receptor: The repertoire findings for the naive and memory subsets could not be validated against a ground truth, as none was available. RNA-based TCR counts may be influenced by expression changes linked to T cell activation and differentiation. In both CD4 and CD8 cells, going from naive through CM, EM and EMRA, the Gini index went up while Shannon and inverse Simpson diversity went down. Single alpha or beta chain sequences, rather than paired alpha/beta receptors, were used to define clonotypes. TCR abundance followed a power law with an exponent that was different for naive and memory subsets but consistent across the three individuals. Following error correction, more than 85% of naive TCR sequences occurred only once, which made naive abundance distributions much steeper than those of memory subsets. A few larger clonotypes were present in naive repertoires, especially CD8 naive repertoires, and these clonotypes were possibly memory cells re-expressing CD45RA.

Library creation used UMI-ligation and nested PCR. The beta constant-region primer consisted of an equimolar mixture of two oligonucleotides that together covered TRBC1 and TRBC2. The ligated cDNA went through four rounds of PCR with nested alpha and beta constant-region primers together with the SP2 primer. A single-stranded oligonucleotide carrying the SP2 primer and a 12-nucleotide UMI was ligated to the 3' end of the cDNA by T4 RNA ligase 1. The ligation reaction was kept at 16 degrees C for roughly 19-24 hours. PCR2 was usually performed as a SYBR Green qPCR and halted at a preset threshold so that over-amplification would not occur. Apart from the first purification, every purification step used Agencourt AMPure XP magnetic beads. Libraries were quantified by Qubit and checked on a TapeStation, with a main peak expected near 650 bp. Pooled libraries were sequenced on an Illumina MiSeq using v2 2x251 paired-end kits, and typically roughly 1-2.1 million reads were obtained per sample. Libraries were pooled at approximately 3.7 nM per sample, and about 4.5-7% PhiX was added to improve cluster recognition. Turning to the authors' computational methods: Decombinator assigned V and J genes to Demultiplexor-processed FASTQ reads by tag matching, allowing a single base-pair mismatch. UMIs were used by Collapsinator to correct both sequencing errors and frequency errors arising from PCR heterogeneity. TCRs were translated and CDR3s were extracted from the conserved cysteine to the FGXG phenylalanine by CDR3Translator, with non-productive sequences being flagged. Gini, Shannon entropy and inverse Simpson indices were calculated on repertoires subsampled to equal numbers of UMI-defined TCRs. Clonotype abundance distributions were fitted to a power law by maximum likelihood within the linear range. On one naive CD8 sample, the pipeline and MIGEC gave similar UMI counts, unique TCR numbers and clonal distributions. In one analysis, naive TCRs also found in any memory subset of the same donor were removed from the naive repertoire. A set of several thousand CMV-associated CDR3 sequences, compiled from VDJdb and a published dataset, was used to search the repertoires. The public reads were quality trimmed at Q25 with fastp and then assembled into clones with MiXCR by TCRdb, keeping productive beta chains. Rows are unified per CDR3 protein, each entry keeping the most common DNA and genes. The V and J calls were determined by TCRdb, not by the authors. For this sample there are more than 120,000 distinct CDR3 sequences; about 20% appear just once. Together, the top ten hold approximately 0.58% of the sample.

To note about this clonotype: Its recognized antigen is unknown. Base qualities are missing; no much larger clone stands one base away.

TCR alpha and beta chain libraries were amplified separately from the second PCR step onward. The CMV status of each donor was determined by measuring IFNgamma production from CD4+ T cells after fresh PBMCs had been stimulated overnight with CMV viral lysate. CD4 T cells were positively selected using Miltenyi beads, after which CD8 T cells were positively selected from the CD4-negative fraction. Cells were stained for CD3, CD4, CD8, CD45RA, CD27 and a live/dead dye and were sorted on a BD Aria II into four subsets based on CD45RA and CD27. Blood came from a few healthy volunteers, each fractionated into CD4 and CD8 T cells and then into four differentiation subsets. Around 130 ml of peripheral blood was collected from each donor, and PBMC were isolated by Ficoll-Paque PLUS density-gradient centrifugation. Sorted cells were lysed in RLT buffer, after which RNA was extracted using a Qiagen RNeasy kit and stored at -80 degrees C.

The trim is 3 bases for V and 6 bases for J, with a gap of 14 bases between the germline ends. The CDR3 covers 15 residues, taking in both the cysteine and the phenylalanine. Just the 45-base CDR3 DNA is kept, in frame starting at base 1. CDR1 KGHDR and CDR2 SFDVKD were looked up in the germline V gene. The receptor was derived from a human donor in good health. The chain was built from TRBV24-1 and TRBJ2-1; the D gene assignment is ambiguous. Sequencing used naive CD8+ T cells from blood. Interpreted using the paper, the cell subset or site label stands for: naive T cells, CD45RA high CD27+. The CDR3 sequence is CATSDVAGYRNEQFF. The nucleotide sequence is given as TGTGCCACCAGTGATGTTGCAGGATATCGCAATGAGCAGTTCTTC.